The subject of this entry is one T cell receptor (beta chain). Its target is not known. The CDR3 loop spans 13 amino acids. Germline lookup yields CDR1 MNHNS and CDR2 SASEGT. Trimming stripped 4 bases from V and 6 bases from J, with 12 bases between. This sample is drawn from a study of cytomegalovirus exposure and HLA in healthy donors. Study-level results: Productive rates of about 87% or about 30% were seen for most TCR beta V segments in an earlier analysis. Researchers reported in a later analysis that a missense DCLRE1C variant was tied to TCR beta V- and J-gene trimming. Several of the most significant clusters appeared linked to common viral pathogens, based on a later analysis. Within the data, a cluster of highly shared sequence variants was likely a sequencing artifact.

Vbeta (60) and Jbeta (13) primers were used in the PCR. Produced via immunoSEQ multiplex PCR; TCRdb's table is partial and in-frame only. The sample records 150,000 to 200,000 clones, nearly 80% being singletons. The sample consisted of PBMCs. The V and J genes are TRBV6-1 and TRBJ1-1; no clear D gene. This receptor was obtained from a woman aged 40 to 50 in good health and CMV-seronegative. The CDR3 sequence is CASSVAREAEAFF. DNA of the CDR3: TGTGCCAGCAGTGTGGCCCGGGAGGCTGAAGCTTTCTTT.